This T cell receptor (beta chain) was recorded in a study of blood T cell repertoires in COVID-19. Study in general: Sources were T cells, B-cell-depleted T cells, or PBMCs; the material itself was cDNA or gDNA.

Participants, about 18 to 89 years old, spanned about 26 US areas. Donors were grouped by their self-reported clinical history. V was cut by 0 bases and J by 6 bases, with 12 bases left in between. The CDR3 is 15 residues long. Germline V gene lookup returns CDR1 SGHDT and CDR2 YYEEEE. Original processing notes: Estimated nucleated cell counts came from reference gene primer amplification. Assay: immunoSEQ multiplex PCR; the TCRdb copy retains only in-frame clones and omits some. That table supplies the V and J calls and clone size; D and trimming were determined from the DNA. This table has 250,000 to 300,000 clones, roughly four fifths appearing once.

The clonotype comes from a man aged 25 to 40 with acute COVID-19. The rearrangement links TRBV5-6 to TRBJ1-4; D not resolved. What was sequenced was PBMCs or T cells enriched from blood (not recorded which). The CDR3, as DNA: TGTGCCAGCAGCTTGGGGGCCCAGGCCCATGAAAAACTGTTTTTT. Its protein product is CASSLGAQAHEKLFF. Full variable domain (outside the CDR3, taken from reference TRBV5-6 and TRBJ1-4): DAGVTQSPTHLIKTRGQQVTLRCSPKSGHDTVSWYQQALGQGPQFIFQYYEEEERQRGNFPDRFSGHQFPNYSSELNVNALLLGDSALYLCASSLGAQAHEKLFFGSGTQLSVL.